The 5 T cell receptor beta chains reported below all come from one sample, sequenced in a study of T cells in localized non-small cell lung cancer (dated by TCRdb to the early 2020s). The library was made by the immunoSEQ multiplex PCR assay. Here the immuneACCESS table is served through TCRdb, limited to in-frame sequences with V and J called. Missing clones are a known gap in these copies; in checked studies unresolved V genes cover under half, and the rest lacks a known reason. Here the sample has several hundred clones; 22% occur a single time. The top ten constitute under 20% of the sample. This specimen consisted of lung tumor tissue, obtained before any cancer treatment. The receptors stem from a female donor older than 55 with stage II squamous cell lung carcinoma.

The rearrangement uses TRBV15 and TRBJ1-2; the D is unclear. Germline assignment: CDR1 LNHNV and CDR2 YYDKDF (reference sequence). V lost 0 bases, J lost 3 bases, and 11 bases lay in between. The CDR3 has 15 amino acids. The CDR3 loop is CATSREGSSYYGYTF. The CDR3 DNA follows: TGTGCCACCAGCAGAGAAGGCAGTTCCTACTATGGCTACACCTTC.

The chain uses TRBV6-8 and TRBJ1-2, with 9 bases lining up with TRBD1. Germline CDR1 MNHGY, CDR2 SAAAGT. This CDR3 has 20 amino acids. V trimming: 7 bases; J trimming: 4 bases; junction bases outside the gene matches: 25. CDR3 DNA sequence: TGTGCCAGCACCTCAACGGCCTACAAAGGGACAGGGCTCCACCCCTATGGCTACACCTTC. Amino acids: CASTSTAYKGTGLHPYGYTF.

In its sample, this clone was seen a few times. This CDR3 is CASRGGSLNYGYTF. Here the CDR3 DNA reads TGTGCCAGCCGGGGGGGCAGCCTAAACTATGGCTACACCTTC. The chain couples TRBV6-8 to TRBJ1-2; TRBD1 is a possible D gene (6 bases). The CDR3 covers 14 residues. Between the trimmed V and J ends, which lost 8 bases and 2 bases, there was a span of 15 bases. CDR1 MNHGY and CDR2 SAAAGT come from the germline V gene.

This clone qualifies as large. An end of the junction differs from the germline gene, which may be a read error. CDR3 in amino acids: CAISAQGAYEQYF. Here the CDR3 DNA reads TGTGCCATCAGTGCTCAGGGGGCATACGAGCAGTACTTC. This chain joins TRBV6-8 and TRBJ2-7; TRBD1 agrees at 8 bases. The CDR3 has 13 amino acids. Germline V CDR1 and CDR2: MNHGY, SAAAGT.

V is TRBV11-3 and J is TRBJ1-2; D is unclear. CDR3 length: 14 amino acids. Trimming removed 3 bases from V and 5 bases from J, with 13 bases in between. Germline assignment: CDR1 SGHNT and CDR2 YENEEA. The CDR3 sequence is CASSFEGSGYGYTF. CDR3 sequence (DNA): TGTGCCAGCAGCTTTGAGGGATCGGGGTATGGCTACACCTTC.